This TCR beta chain was profiled in a study of blood T cell repertoires in COVID-19. Study-level background: Whether acute or convalescent, the COVID-19 samples came from the United States, Italy and Spain. Sample material is recorded as cDNA or gDNA derived from T cells, B-cell-depleted T cells, or PBMCs.

In the original workflow: It was from reference gene primer amplification that nucleated cell counts were estimated. TCRdb's table, derived via immunoSEQ multiplex PCR, lists solely in-frame clones and lacks some. V, J and clone size are taken as reported in that table, and D and trimming were inferred from the DNA itself. Among around 340,000 clones, more than 70% were seen once, and the ten largest hold 1%. In this sample, this clone turned up once. Ages ranged from about 18 to 89 years, with residence in 24 US areas. The germline V gene encodes CDR1 LGHNA and CDR2 YNFKEQ. The CDR3 is 18 amino acids. The ends lost 1 base at V and 4 bases at J; junction bases unmatched: 12.

The sequence was collected from a woman aged 30 to 39 who had been exposed to COVID-19. Sequenced input: PBMCs or T cells enriched from blood (not recorded which). The J gene is TRBJ2-7, the V gene TRBV4-2; TRBD2 matches at 11 bases. CDR3 region: CASSQVRASGRTKYEQYF. The DNA for the CDR3 is TGTGCCAGCAGCCAAGTTCGGGCTAGCGGGAGGACTAAATACGAGCAGTACTTC.